These 5 T cell receptor beta chains share one sample of origin, sequenced in a study of blood T cell repertoires in COVID-19. Using immunoSEQ multiplex PCR, the repertoire was profiled, and TCRdb retains in-frame clones only, with some absent. Of roughly 120,000 clones in the sample, around 90% were seen once. Sequencing was performed on peripheral blood. The receptors were sampled from a man aged 55 to 69 with COVID-19, enrolled during active disease.

The chain couples TRBV7-3 to TRBJ1-1; no clear D gene. The germline V gene has CDR1 SGHTA and CDR2 FQGTGA. V lost 3 bases, J lost 3 bases, and 8 bases lay in between. The CDR3 has 13 residues. The CDR3 DNA reads as TGTGCCAGCAGCTTTTTAGTTCACACTGAAGCTTTCTTT. This encodes CASSFLVHTEAFF.

The gene calls are TRBV7-2 and TRBJ2-7; D gene unclear. The CDR3 loop spans 15 amino acids. Germline V lookup: CDR1 SGHTA, CDR2 FQGNSA. Between the trimmed V and J ends, which lost 6 bases and 0 bases, there was a span of 15 bases. The CDR3 here is CASSTSVLSSYEQYF. The CDR3, as DNA: TGTGCCAGCAGTACAAGCGTTCTTAGCTCCTACGAGCAGTACTTC.

The chain carries TRBV5-1 and TRBJ2-1; 7 positions match TRBD2. This CDR3 spans 12 amino acids. Germline assignment: CDR1 SGHRS and CDR2 YFSETQ. V gave up 4 bases and J gave up 8 bases; unmatched junction bases: 3. The CDR3 DNA sequence: TGCGCCAGCAGCCGGCTAGCGGATGAGCAGTTCTTC. Protein sequence: CASSRLADEQFF.

V and J are TRBV5-1 and TRBJ2-1; 7 bases fit TRBD1. CDR1 is SGHRS and CDR2 is YFSETQ in the germline V gene. V lost 9 bases and J lost 4; bases outside the gene matches: 7. This CDR3 region has 13 residues. The CDR3 reads CAIATGPYNEQFF. CDR3 DNA: TGCGCCATAGCGACAGGGCCTTACAATGAGCAGTTCTTC.

The chain recombines TRBV10-1 with TRBJ2-5; the match to TRBD1 covers 7 bases. The trim removed 4 bases at V and 5 bases at J, leaving 10 bases unmatched. The CDR3 consists of 15 residues. Germline CDR1 and CDR2: WNHNN and SYGVQD (reference sequence). In nucleotides, the CDR3 is TGCGCCAGCAGTGTAGGGGGCTCATCAGGGGAGACCCAGTACTTC. Its protein product is CASSVGGSSGETQYF.